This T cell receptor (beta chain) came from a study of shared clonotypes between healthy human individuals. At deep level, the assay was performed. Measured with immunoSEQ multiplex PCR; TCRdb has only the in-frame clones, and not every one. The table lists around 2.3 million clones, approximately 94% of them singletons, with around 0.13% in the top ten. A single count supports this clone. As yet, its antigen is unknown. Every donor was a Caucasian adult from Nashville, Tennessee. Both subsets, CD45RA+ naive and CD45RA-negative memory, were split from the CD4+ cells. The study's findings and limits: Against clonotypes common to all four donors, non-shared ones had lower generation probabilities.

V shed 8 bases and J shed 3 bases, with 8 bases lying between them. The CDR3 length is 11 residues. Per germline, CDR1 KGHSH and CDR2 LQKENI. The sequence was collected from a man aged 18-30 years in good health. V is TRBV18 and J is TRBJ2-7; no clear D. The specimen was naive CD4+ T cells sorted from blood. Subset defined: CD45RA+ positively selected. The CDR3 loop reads CASASDYEQYF. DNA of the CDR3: TGTGCCAGCGCCTCCGACTACGAGCAGTACTTC. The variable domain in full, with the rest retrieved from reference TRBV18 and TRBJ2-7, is NAGVMQNPRHLVRRRGQEARLRCSPMKGHSHVYWYRQLPEEGLKFMVYLQKENIIDESGMPKERFSAEFPKEGPSILRIQQVVRGDSAAYFCASASDYEQYFGPGTRLTVT.